Below are 29 T cell receptor beta chains sequenced from a single sample in a study of technical replicates of blood from several donors (dated by TCRdb to about 2017). Library preparation was by the immunoSEQ multiplex PCR assay. TCRdb re-hosts the immuneACCESS table, in-frame sequences only. Its copies lack some clones; in the studies checked, an unresolved V gene accounts for under half of them, and the cause for the rest is not known. This sample has around 85,000 clones in its table, and roughly 94% of those were observed once. The biggest ten clones account for about 0.25% of the sample. Sample: T cells isolated from PBMCs. The receptors were gathered from a human donor in good health.

The rearrangement links TRBV10-2 to TRBJ1-1; TRBD1 aligns across 8 bases. Trimming at V came to 8 bases and at J to 6 bases, leaving 5 bases not matched to a gene. Germline assignment: CDR1 WSHSY and CDR2 SAAADI. The CDR3 runs 12 residues. CDR3 DNA: TGCGCCAGCGGACAGGGAGGGCCTGAAGCTTTCTTT. Translating it yields CASGQGGPEAFF.

This chain connects TRBV5-1 to TRBJ1-4; D remains ambiguous. The V end was cut by 5 bases, the J end by 5 bases, with 7 bases between. This CDR3 has 12 amino acids. CDR1 and CDR2 (germline): SGHRS, YFSETQ. The CDR3 loop reads CASRGGNEKLFF. The CDR3 region has the DNA TGCGCCAGCAGAGGCGGGAATGAAAAACTGTTTTTT.

For the CDR3, the DNA is TGTGCCAGCAGTCCTCCCCCAGTCAATGAGCAGTTCTTC. Its protein is CASSPPPVNEQFF. This rearrangement joins TRBV27 to TRBJ2-1; no firm D call. V was pared by 5 bases and J by 6 bases, with 11 bases between. The CDR3 loop spans 13 amino acids. Germline values: CDR1 MNHEY, CDR2 SMNVEV (reference sequence).

J is TRBJ1-5 and V is TRBV19, with D perhaps TRBD1 (5 bases). V was trimmed by 7 bases and J by 1 base, leaving 17 bases between them. The CDR3 is 16 residues long. CDR1 is LNHDA, CDR2 SQIVND, per germline (reference sequence). The CDR3 reads CASTWGVLISNQPQHF. CDR3 sequence (DNA): TGTGCCAGTACCTGGGGCGTGTTAATAAGCAATCAGCCCCAGCATTTT.

This chain links TRBV7-9 with TRBJ2-2; TRBD1 matches at 9 bases. Per the germline V gene, CDR1 is SEHNR and CDR2 is FQNEAQ (reference sequence). Unmatched junction bases numbered 10, after V lost 5 bases and J lost 3 bases. This CDR3 spans 17 amino acids. CDR3 protein: CASSPSLDRGDTGELFF. DNA for the CDR3: TGTGCCAGCAGCCCATCCTTGGACAGGGGAGACACCGGGGAGCTGTTTTTT.

The gene calls are TRBV19 and TRBJ2-7; the D gene is possibly TRBD2 (5 bases). The CDR3 loop spans 13 amino acids. Germline V CDR1 and CDR2: LNHDA, SQIVND (reference sequence). The germline V and J ends were trimmed by 6 bases and 4 bases, with 13 bases remaining between them. The CDR3 nucleotides read TGTGCCAGTAGCCTAGGACGGGAATACGAGCAGTACTTC. This encodes CASSLGREYEQYF. Full variable domain (outside the CDR3, taken from reference TRBV19 and TRBJ2-7): DGGITQSPKYLFRKEGQNVTLSCEQNLNHDAMYWYRQDPGQGLRLIYYSQIVNDFQKGDIAEGYSVSREKKESFPLTVTSAQKNPTAFYLCASSLGREYEQYFGPGTRLTVT.

The CDR3 sequence is CGSSSVQGGAGGPYEQYF. In DNA, the CDR3 is TGTGGTTCCAGCAGCGTCCAGGGGGGCGCGGGAGGGCCCTACGAGCAGTACTTC. V is TRBV28 and J is TRBJ2-7; 9 nucleotides line up with TRBD2. CDR3 length: 18 amino acids. CDR1 and CDR2 from the germline V gene are MDHEN and SYDVKM.

The chain is built from TRBV2 and TRBJ2-2; 9 nucleotides agree with TRBD1. The junction had 10 bases not matched to a gene; V was cut back by 7 bases and J by 7 bases. This CDR3 has 15 residues. The germline V gene encodes CDR1 SNHLY and CDR2 FYNNEI. CDR3 sequence reads: CASIPTTGGIGELFF. The CDR3, as DNA: TGTGCCAGCATCCCAACGACAGGGGGGATCGGGGAGCTGTTTTTT. Full variable domain (rest looked up from reference TRBV2 and TRBJ2-2): EPEVTQTPSHQVTQMGQEVILRCVPISNHLYFYWYRQILGQKVEFLVSFYNNEISEKSEIFDDQFSVERPDGSNFTLKIRSTKLEDSAMYFCASIPTTGGIGELFFGEGSRLTVL.

CDR3 amino acids: CASSLAGDTQYF. The CDR3 DNA is TGTGCCAGCAGCTTGGCAGGAGATACGCAGTATTTT. The V call is TRBV5-4, the J call TRBJ2-3; D not certain. The CDR3 is 12 residues long. The V end was cut by 0 bases, the J end by 5 bases, with 4 bases between. Germline V gene lookup returns CDR1 SGHNT and CDR2 YYREEE (reference sequence).

J is TRBJ1-1 and V is TRBV27; 7 bases fit TRBD1. Germline lookup yields CDR1 MNHEY and CDR2 SMNVEV (reference sequence). The ends lost 8 bases at V and 3 bases at J; junction bases unmatched: 12. The CDR3 consists of 15 residues. CDR3 coding DNA: TGTGCCAGCCTTCCCGGCGGACAGGATTACACTGAAGCTTTCTTT. It yields the protein CASLPGGQDYTEAFF.

J is TRBJ2-7 and V is TRBV2; no reliable D call. V lost 3 bases and J 8 bases, leaving 11 bases between the germline ends. Germline CDR1 SNHLY, CDR2 FYNNEI. The CDR3 spans 12 residues. The CDR3 loop is CASSEYSPKQYF. CDR3 bases: TGTGCCAGCAGTGAGTACAGCCCCAAGCAGTACTTC. Combining the CDR3 with reference TRBV2 and TRBJ2-7 gives the whole variable domain EPEVTQTPSHQVTQMGQEVILRCVPISNHLYFYWYRQILGQKVEFLVSFYNNEISEKSEIFDDQFSVERPDGSNFTLKIRSTKLEDSAMYFCASSEYSPKQYFGPGTRLTVT.

The chain couples TRBV9 to TRBJ1-2, with 7 bases identical to TRBD1. The V gene end was trimmed by 0 bases and the J gene end by 4 bases; junction bases not matched to a gene: 3. This CDR3 has 14 amino acids. The germline V gene has CDR1 SGDLS and CDR2 YYNGEE. CDR3 nucleotides: TGTGCCAGCAGCGTAGCAGGGGGGAGCTATGGCTACACCTTC. It encodes CASSVAGGSYGYTF.

This clone was observed once. CDR3 sequence reads: CASRTGGTEAFF. For the CDR3, the DNA is TGCGCCAGCAGAACAGGGGGCACTGAAGCTTTCTTT. The chain carries TRBV5-1 and TRBJ1-1; 8 bases match TRBD1. The J segment lost 4 bases and the V segment lost 5 bases, leaving 1 base of the junction unmatched. The CDR3 is 12 amino acids. Germline V gene data show CDR1 as SGHRS and CDR2 as YFSETQ.

The gene calls are TRBV27 and TRBJ2-5, with a weak D call TRBD2 (5 bases). Germline-derived CDR1 and CDR2 are MNHEY and SMNVEV (reference sequence). The length of the CDR3 is 16 residues. V was pared by 6 bases and J by 3 bases, with 20 bases between. CDR3: CASSLSPGLIKETQYF. DNA for the CDR3: TGTGCCAGCAGCCTTTCTCCAGGACTTATAAAAGAGACCCAGTACTTC.

CDR3 in DNA: TGTGCCAGTTCCCGAGGACAGGGAGCAGATACGCAGTATTTT. This translates into CASSRGQGADTQYF. V is TRBV19 and J is TRBJ2-3; 8 bases are shared with TRBD1. With 8 bases clipped from V and 4 bases from J, the junction kept 8 bases outside the gene matches. Germline V gives CDR1 LNHDA, CDR2 SQIVND (reference sequence). CDR3 length: 14 amino acids. Full variable domain (missing parts from reference TRBV19 and TRBJ2-3): DGGITQSPKYLFRKEGQNVTLSCEQNLNHDAMYWYRQDPGQGLRLIYYSQIVNDFQKGDIAEGYSVSREKKESFPLTVTSAQKNPTAFYLCASSRGQGADTQYFGPGTRLTVL.

The chain links TRBV4-1 to TRBJ2-4; 10 nucleotides align to TRBD2. CDR1 and CDR2 from the germline V gene are MGHRA and YSYEKL. J gave up 4 bases and V 2 bases, and 5 bases lay outside the gene matches. The length of the CDR3 is 16 residues. The CDR3 loop is CASSQLNSGGKNIQYF. CDR3 coding DNA: TGCGCCAGCAGCCAACTCAATAGCGGGGGGAAAAACATTCAGTACTTC.

The chain uses TRBV5-1 and TRBJ2-3, with TRBD1 matching 8 bases. Germline CDR1 reads SGHRS; CDR2 reads YFSETQ. Trimming cost V 0 bases and J 6 bases; bases outside gene matches: 9. CDR3 length: 16 amino acids. The DNA of the CDR3 is TGCGCCAGCAGCTTGGTTGGACAGGGCCAGTCGGATACGCAGTATTTT. This encodes CASSLVGQGQSDTQYF.

V usage is TRBV30 and J usage is TRBJ1-4; no firm D call. Germline assignment: CDR1 GTSNPN and CDR2 SVGIG (reference sequence). CDR3 length: 13 residues. The ends were cut back, 3 bases at V and 6 bases at J, with 11 bases in the middle. The CDR3 DNA reads as TGTGCCTGGAGCGCGGGTCGGGATGAAAAACTGTTTTTT. As protein: CAWSAGRDEKLFF. Combining the CDR3 with reference TRBV30 and TRBJ1-4 gives the whole variable domain SQTIHQWPATLVQPVGSPLSLECTVEGTSNPNLYWYRQAAGRGLQLLFYSVGIGQISSEVPQNLSASRPQDRQFILSSKKLLLSDSGFYLCAWSAGRDEKLFFGSGTQLSVL.

The J gene is TRBJ2-7, the V gene TRBV4-1; 8 positions agree with TRBD2. The ends lost 4 bases at V and 3 bases at J; junction bases unmatched: 11. The CDR3 covers 16 residues. Germline V gene data show CDR1 as MGHRA and CDR2 as YSYEKL. The CDR3 bases are TGCGCCAGCAGCCGGGAGAGAGCGGGAGACGGCTACGAGCAGTACTTC. Amino acid sequence: CASSRERAGDGYEQYF.

V usage is TRBV5-1 and J usage is TRBJ2-1; TRBD2 matches 10 bases. The CDR3 has 16 residues. Germline V gives CDR1 SGHRS, CDR2 YFSETQ. Losses at the gene ends were 1 base for V and 7 bases for J; bases not matched to a gene: 8. The CDR3 spells CASSLRSGGARNEQFF. In DNA form, the CDR3 reads TGCGCCAGCAGCTTGAGGAGCGGGGGGGCCAGGAATGAGCAGTTCTTC.

The chain recombines TRBV2 with TRBJ1-2, with D possibly TRBD1 on 5 matching bases. Germline CDR1 SNHLY, CDR2 FYNNEI. V was shortened by 8 bases and J by 0 bases, with 13 bases between the two germline ends. The CDR3 has 14 amino acids. The CDR3 region is CASLGTGANYGYTF. Written as DNA, the CDR3 is TGTGCCAGCCTGGGTACAGGAGCTAACTATGGCTACACCTTC.

This chain uses TRBV16 with TRBJ2-5; D is undetermined. CDR3 size: 18 residues. From germline, CDR1 is KGHSY and CDR2 FQNENV. V was clipped by 1 base and J by 2 bases, with 20 bases between them. CDR3 DNA sequence: TGTGCCAGCAGCCAATTGGTTAGCTATACGCACCCTCAAGAGACCCAGTACTTC. Its translation: CASSQLVSYTHPQETQYF.

This clone was counted between two and nine times. The J gene is TRBJ2-5, the V gene TRBV19, with a weak D call TRBD1 (5 bases). Germline-derived CDR1 and CDR2 are LNHDA and SQIVND (reference sequence). Trimming left V 3 bases short and J 1 base short, with 12 bases between. The CDR3 contains 15 residues. CDR3 residues: CASSIVQASQETQYF. Here the CDR3 DNA reads TGTGCCAGTAGTATCGTACAGGCTTCCCAAGAGACCCAGTACTTC.

This chain connects TRBV6-1 to TRBJ2-5; D gene uncertain. The CDR3 consists of 12 residues. Per germline, CDR1 MNHNS and CDR2 SASEGT. The V and J ends lost 3 bases and 4 bases respectively, with 6 bases between them. CDR3 in amino acids: CASSDPRETQYF. The CDR3 nucleotides are TGTGCCAGCAGTGACCCGAGAGAGACCCAGTACTTC.

The chain is built from TRBV19 and TRBJ2-1; D perhaps matches TRBD2 (7 bases). The V gene lost 3 bases and the J gene lost 5 bases, with 11 bases spanning the gap. This CDR3 contains 14 residues. CDR1 LNHDA and CDR2 SQIVND come from the germline V gene (reference sequence). The DNA for the CDR3 is TGTGCCAGTAGTATTCCCGGGGGGCACAATGAGCAGTTCTTC. Residues: CASSIPGGHNEQFF.

The chain joins TRBV28 to TRBJ1-2, with 8 nucleotides matching TRBD1. V trimming: 3 bases; J trimming: 8 bases; junction bases outside the gene matches: 14. The CDR3 runs to 16 residues. Germline V gene sequence: CDR1 MDHEN, CDR2 SYDVKM. The CDR3 sequence is CASSFTIGQGPGGYTF. Here the CDR3 DNA reads TGTGCCAGCAGTTTCACAATCGGACAGGGCCCGGGAGGCTACACCTTC.

This rearrangement joins TRBV27 to TRBJ2-7; tentatively, D is TRBD1 (6 bases). The CDR3 extends over 16 amino acids. Germline V gene sequence: CDR1 MNHEY, CDR2 SMNVEV (reference sequence). V lost 5 bases and J 2 bases, leaving 19 bases between the germline ends. DNA for the CDR3: TGTGCCAGCAGTGGGGTGAGGGGGACCATCGCCTACGAGCAGTACTTC. Translation gives CASSGVRGTIAYEQYF.

The genes are TRBV7-9 and TRBJ2-1; D remains unclear. Germline assignment: CDR1 SEHNR and CDR2 FQNEAQ (reference sequence). The CDR3 extends over 12 amino acids. The germline V and J ends were trimmed by 5 bases and 7 bases, with 9 bases remaining between them. CDR3 in DNA: TGTGCCAGCAGCCCCACATCTAATGAGCAGTTCTTC. This translates into CASSPTSNEQFF.

The chain has TRBV25-1 and TRBJ1-2, with D tentatively TRBD1 (5 bases). This CDR3 is 15 amino acids long. CDR1 is MGHDK, CDR2 SYGVNS, per germline. Trimming cost V 1 base and J 4 bases, with 13 bases left between them. CDR3 in amino acids: CASSESGGGAYGYTF. CDR3 nucleotides: TGTGCCAGCAGTGAATCCGGGGGGGGAGCCTATGGCTACACCTTC.